Below are 22 T cell receptor beta chains sequenced from a single sample in a study of CD8+CD57+ T cells in acquired aplastic anemia (dated by TCRdb to the late 2010s). TCRdb lists the instrument as Illumina HiSeq 2000. Genomic DNA was used as template for profiling of TCR beta VDJ combinations and CDR3 sequences. TCRdb's own reprocessing of the public reads used fastp at Q25 and MiXCR and kept productive beta chains. Merged by CDR3 protein, the rows form single entries marked with the most common genes and DNA. The sample yields some 160,000 distinct CDR3 sequences; over 40% were counted once. Roughly 3.5% of the sample is held by the ten biggest clonotypes. Patients chosen for sequencing had shown expansion of CD8+CD57+ cells by flow cytometry. What was sequenced was sorted CD4+, CD8+, or CD8+CD57+ T cells (not recorded which) from PBMCs. The source of these receptors is a human donor with aplastic anemia.

The CDR3 sequence: CSVVLGGGTEAFF. In DNA form, the CDR3 reads TGCAGCGTTGTTCTAGGGGGCGGGACTGAAGCTTTCTTT. This chain uses TRBV29-1 with TRBJ1-1, with TRBD1 matching over 7 bases. Germline V lookup: CDR1 SQVTM, CDR2 ANQGSEA. V lost 4 bases, J lost 5 bases, and 7 bases stayed unmatched. This CDR3 has 13 amino acids. The whole variable domain, filled in from reference TRBV29-1 and TRBJ1-1, reads SAVISQKPSRDICQRGTSLTIQCQVDSQVTMMFWYRQQPGQSLTLIATANQGSEATYESGFVIDKFPISRPNLTFSTLTVSNMSPEDSSIYLCSVVLGGGTEAFFGQGTRLTVV.

This clonotype appeared many times. The rearrangement joins TRBV6-1 to TRBJ1-5; tentative D call: TRBD1 (5 bases). Germline V gene sequence: CDR1 MNHNS, CDR2 SASEGT. The CDR3 length is 16 residues. V shed 6 bases and J shed 7 bases, with 22 bases lying between them. The CDR3 nucleotides read TGTGCCAGCAGCAAGAACCCAGTGGGGGTAGGACAGCCCCAGCATTTT. Translated: CASSKNPVGVGQPQHF.

On this clonotype: Given a much more abundant clone one base away, this may be a read error. The genes are TRBV5-1 and TRBJ2-3, with a tentative D call TRBD2 (7 bases). CDR1 and CDR2 (germline): SGHRS, YFSETQ. This CDR3 comprises 14 residues. Between the trimmed V and J ends, which lost 3 bases and 1 base, there was a span of 9 bases. In nucleotides, the CDR3 is TGCGCCAGCAGCTCGGGGGGCGGCACAGATACGCAGTATTTT. This gives the protein CASSSGGGTDTQYF.

In regard to this clonotype: In this CDR3 the conserved last residue, phenylalanine or tryptophan, is missing, so a read error is likely. The chain combines TRBV4-3 with TRBJ1-3, with D tentatively TRBD1 (5 bases). Germline V gene sequence: CDR1 LGHNA, CDR2 YSLEER. Between the trimmed V and J ends, which lost 5 bases and 0 bases, there was a span of 5 bases. The CDR3 is 13 residues long. The CDR3 spells CASSGGSGNTIYL. The CDR3 region has the DNA TGCGCCAGCAGCGGGGGCTCTGGAAACACCATATATCTT.

The chain employs TRBV7-6 and TRBJ2-7, with 9 nucleotides matching TRBD2. This CDR3 is built from 15 residues. The V and J ends lost 2 bases and 7 bases, in that order; junction bases with no gene match: 9. Per the germline V gene, CDR1 is SGHVS and CDR2 is FNYEAQ. CDR3 amino acids: CASSLMASGANEQYV. The CDR3 DNA is TGTGCCAGCAGCTTAATGGCTAGCGGGGCCAATGAGCAGTACGTC.

As for this clonotype: A junction boundary mismatches the germline segment, possibly from a read error. The chain combines TRBV4-2 with TRBJ2-1, with 9 bases aligning to TRBD2. Germline V CDR1 and CDR2: LGHNA, YNFKEQ. This CDR3 has 16 residues. CDR3 loop: CASSQAAGGSYSEQFF. CDR3 nucleotide sequence: TGTGCCAGCAGCCAAGCGGCGGGAGGGAGCTACAGTGAGCAGTTCTTC.

This clonotype was recorded many times. The chain employs TRBV12-3 or TRBV12-4 and TRBJ1-6; D gene uncertain. The ends were cut back, 6 bases at V and 3 bases at J, with 12 bases in the middle. This CDR3 is 15 amino acids long. The DNA for the CDR3 is TGTGCCAGCAGGGCCGCGTCCTACTATAATTCACCCCTCCACTTT. It specifies CASRAASYYNSPLHF.

On this clonotype: At one end, the junction sequence differs from germline, possibly due to a read error. This chain uses TRBV30 with TRBJ2-1; no definite D call. The germline CDR1 and CDR2 sequences are GTSNPN and SVGIG (reference sequence). This CDR3 is 11 amino acids long. The CDR3 protein is CAWRQNNGQFF. Here the CDR3 DNA reads TGTGCCTGGAGACAGAACAATGGGCAGTTCTTC.

This clonotype was counted many times. The chain combines TRBV20-1 with TRBJ1-1; TRBD1 is a possible D gene (5 bases). Trimming shortened V by 3 bases and J by 2 bases, and 22 bases separated the two germline ends. This CDR3 region has 17 residues. Germline CDR1 reads DFQATT; CDR2 reads SNEGSKA (reference sequence). The CDR3 here is CSARIWRGDVTNTEAFF. CDR3 DNA sequence: TGCAGTGCTAGGATTTGGCGGGGGGACGTAACTAACACTGAAGCTTTCTTT.

With respect to this clonotype: The CDR3 does not close with the conserved phenylalanine or tryptophan, likely indicating a read error. The chain recombines TRBV3-1 with TRBJ1-5, with TRBD1 as a possible D gene (6 bases). The CDR3 runs 14 residues. Trimming left V 2 bases short and J 6 bases short, with 11 bases between. Per germline, CDR1 LGHDT and CDR2 YNNKEL (reference sequence). CDR3 loop: CASSQYQGSQPQHV. CDR3 DNA sequence: TGTGCCAGCAGCCAATATCAGGGGAGTCAGCCCCAGCATGTT.

The rearrangement links TRBV10-3 to TRBJ2-3, with TRBD1 identical over 7 bases. Per the germline V gene, CDR1 is ENHRY and CDR2 is SYGVKD. This CDR3 comprises 15 residues. V shed 6 bases, J shed 0 bases, and the junction held 6 bases outside the gene matches. This CDR3 is CAIRRGRGSTDTQYF. Here the CDR3 DNA reads TGTGCCATCAGGAGGGGGCGCGGGAGCACAGATACGCAGTATTTT.

This clonotype has ten or more counts. V gene TRBV2 combines with J gene TRBJ1-5; no clear D. The CDR3 has 13 residues. V was cut by 9 bases and J by 0 bases, with 9 bases left in between. Germline lookup yields CDR1 SNHLY and CDR2 FYNNEI. The CDR3 DNA follows: TGTGCCAGTGCTAGGGATAGCAATCAGCCCCAGCATTTT. Its protein product is CASARDSNQPQHF.

The V and J genes are TRBV9 and TRBJ1-5; a possible D gene is TRBD1 (6 bases). Germline CDR1 SGDLS, CDR2 YYNGEE. V dropped 3 bases and J dropped 6 bases, with 13 bases sitting between them. CDR3 size: 14 residues. The CDR3 DNA reads TGTGCCAGCAGCGCACAGGGTGTCGGTCAGCCCCAGCATTTT. Protein: CASSAQGVGQPQHF.

J is TRBJ2-7 and V is TRBV5-6; 8 positions match TRBD1. After removal of 4 bases from V and 11 bases from J, the junction contained 5 bases not matched to a gene. The V gene's germline CDR1 is SGHDT and CDR2 YYEEEE. This CDR3 is built from 11 residues. CDR3 region: CASSTGQGEYF. The CDR3 DNA reads as TGTGCCAGCAGCACTGGACAGGGAGAGTACTTC. Combining the CDR3 with reference TRBV5-6 and TRBJ2-7 gives the whole variable domain DAGVTQSPTHLIKTRGQQVTLRCSPKSGHDTVSWYQQALGQGPQFIFQYYEEEERQRGNFPDRFSGHQFPNYSSELNVNALLLGDSALYLCASSTGQGEYFGPGTRLTVT.

The CDR3 protein is CASSVGSSPLHF. The DNA for the CDR3 is TGCGCCAGCAGTGTAGGTAGTTCACCCCTCCACTTT. The chain has TRBV10-2 and TRBJ1-6, with D unresolved. The CDR3 is 12 amino acids. Germline CDR1 is WSHSY and CDR2 is SAAADI. Trimming took 4 bases from V and 9 from J, leaving 7 bases between them.

The chain has TRBV7-2 and TRBJ2-7; D perhaps matches TRBD2 (5 bases). The CDR3 covers 12 residues. The germline gives CDR1 SGHTA, CDR2 FQGNSA. V was cut by 3 bases and J by 6 bases, with 9 bases left in between. In DNA, the CDR3 is TGTGCCAGCAGCTTGGAGGCTGGCGAGCAGTACTTC. It specifies CASSLEAGEQYF. Variable domain in full (rest from reference TRBV7-2 and TRBJ2-7): GAGVSQSPSNKVTEKGKDVELRCDPISGHTALYWYRQSLGQGLEFLIYFQGNSAPDKSGLPSDRFSAERTGGSVSTLTIQRTQQEDSAVYLCASSLEAGEQYFGPGTRLTVT.

The rearrangement links TRBV25-1 to TRBJ1-2; 10 nucleotides line up with TRBD1. The CDR3 runs 15 residues. The germline V gene has CDR1 MGHDK and CDR2 SYGVNS. Trimming at V came to 3 bases and at J to 8 bases, leaving 9 bases not matched to a gene. The DNA of the CDR3 is TGTGCCAGCAGTGAGACAGGGGACAGGGGACACGGCTACACCTTC. Protein: CASSETGDRGHGYTF.

The V call is TRBV4-1, the J call TRBJ1-4, with 9 bases fitting TRBD1. Per germline, CDR1 MGHRA and CDR2 YSYEKL. J was trimmed by 7 bases and V by 1 base; bases with no gene match: 4. This CDR3 is 15 amino acids long. CDR3 coding DNA: TGCGCCAGCAGCCAAGGAGGACAGGGGATTGAAAAACTGTTTTTT. It translates to CASSQGGQGIEKLFF.

Comments on this clonotype: It may be a read error: a sequence one base away is much more abundant. This chain uses TRBV2 with TRBJ1-5; D unclear. The length of the CDR3 is 14 residues. Germline V gene lookup returns CDR1 SNHLY and CDR2 FYNNEI. For the CDR3, the DNA is TGTCCCAGCAGTGATGCTTATAGCAATCAGCCCCAGCATTTT. It is translated as CPSSDAYSNQPQHF.

This clonotype was picked up many times. This sequence joins TRBV29-1 and TRBJ2-3, with D perhaps given as TRBD1 or TRBD2 (6 bases each). The V gene's germline CDR1 is SQVTM and CDR2 ANQGSEA. The CDR3 loop spans 15 amino acids. The V end lost 7 bases, the J end lost 0 bases, and 17 bases lay between the germline ends. The CDR3 sequence: CSALPQGTSTDTQYF. The CDR3 DNA reads TGCAGCGCCCTACCGCAGGGGACTAGCACAGATACGCAGTATTTT.

V and J are TRBV29-1 and TRBJ1-4; D not certain. Between the trimmed V and J ends, which lost 3 bases and 5 bases, there was a span of 10 bases. CDR3 size: 13 residues. The germline gives CDR1 SQVTM, CDR2 ANQGSEA. CDR3 nucleotides: TGCAGCGTTGAGGAAGACGGGAATGAAAAACTGTTTTTT. Its translation: CSVEEDGNEKLFF.

At least ten counts were recorded for this clonotype. The rearrangement joins TRBV12-3 or TRBV12-4 to TRBJ1-1; 8 nucleotides line up with TRBD1. V trimming: 7 bases; J trimming: 8 bases; junction bases outside the gene matches: 12. The CDR3 consists of 14 residues. In DNA form, the CDR3 reads TGTGCCAGCACCCGACAGGGGACGCTTAGGGAAGCTTTCTTT. Translating gives CASTRQGTLREAFF.